The 32 T cell receptor beta chains below all came from one sample that was sequenced in a study of T cells after yellow fever vaccination. TCRdb ran MiXCR on the 5' RACE reads and lists one entry per CDR3 protein. The sample has some 390,000 distinct CDR3 sequences, 15% to 20% seen once. This sample comprised PBMCs, obtained before the yellow fever booster vaccination. These receptors came from a man between 18 and 29 years old who received the YFV17D yellow fever vaccine.

This clonotype was detected ten times or more. The J gene is TRBJ2-7, the V gene TRBV4-1; TRBD1 matches at 8 bases. The germline V gene has CDR1 MGHRA and CDR2 YSYEKL. The CDR3 has 13 residues. V lost 3 bases to trimming and J lost 2 bases; unmatched junction nucleotides: 0. Here the CDR3 DNA reads TGCGCCAGCAGCCAGGGACAGGCCTACGAGCAGTACTTC. Encoded protein: CASSQGQAYEQYF.

V is TRBV2 and J is TRBJ1-2; no clear D gene. V lost 6 bases, J lost 6 bases, and 11 bases lay in between. This CDR3 contains 12 residues. Looked up from germline, CDR1 is SNHLY and CDR2 is FYNNEI. In nucleotides, the CDR3 is TGTGCCAGCAGAGAAACGGGTGATGGCTACACCTTC. This sequence encodes CASRETGDGYTF.

This clonotype occurred a few times. An end of the junction does not agree with germline; a read error may underlie this. This rearrangement joins TRBV5-1 to TRBJ1-2; 8 bases map to TRBD1. The CDR3 totals 17 residues. Germline V CDR1 and CDR2: SGHRS, YFSETQ. The CDR3 DNA reads TGCTCCAGCAGCTCCGGGGGGACAGGAACAATCAACTATGGCTACACCTTC. As protein: CSSSSGGTGTINYGYTF.

The gene calls are TRBV20-1 and TRBJ2-2; D tentatively fits TRBD1 or TRBD2 (6 bases each). CDR1 and CDR2 from the germline V gene are DFQATT and SNEGSKA (reference sequence). The CDR3 runs 14 residues. V dropped 2 bases and J dropped 4 bases, with 11 bases sitting between them. CDR3 bases: TGCAGTGCTAGAAGGGGGGTGAGCACCGGGGAGCTGTTTTTT. This sequence encodes CSARRGVSTGELFF.

The chain combines TRBV7-9 with TRBJ2-3; 8 bases map to TRBD2. V lost 5 bases, J lost 0 bases, and 4 bases stayed unmatched. Germline V gene sequence: CDR1 SEHNR, CDR2 FQNEAQ (reference sequence). This CDR3 region has 15 residues. The CDR3 DNA reads as TGTGCCAGCAGCCCGATAGCGGGAAGCACAGATACGCAGTATTTT. As protein: CASSPIAGSTDTQYF. Based on the CDR3 plus reference TRBV7-9 and TRBJ2-3, the full variable domain is DTGVSQNPRHKITKRGQNVTFRCDPISEHNRLYWYRQTLGQGPEFLTYFQNEAQLEKSRLLSDRFSAERPKGSFSTLEIQRTEQGDSAMYLCASSPIAGSTDTQYFGPGTRLTVL.

The gene calls are TRBV12-2 and TRBJ2-6; the listed D gene, TRBD1, was not tested against the DNA. TRBV12-2 is annotated as a pseudogene. The CDR3 covers 19 residues. The CDR3 is CASRLVAGQDHSGANVLTF. Written as DNA, the CDR3 is TGTGCAAGTCGCTTAGTCGCAGGACAGGACCACTCTGGGGCCAACGTCCTGACTTTC.

The chain carries TRBV5-1 and TRBJ2-7; TRBD2 matches at 7 bases. Germline V lookup: CDR1 SGHRS, CDR2 YFSETQ. This CDR3 has 14 amino acids. Trimming at V came to 1 base and at J to 4 bases, leaving 5 bases not matched to a gene. The CDR3 DNA follows: TGCGCCAGCAGCTTGACGGGGGGACGATACGAGCAGTACTTC. Translated: CASSLTGGRYEQYF. Full variable domain (missing parts from reference TRBV5-1 and TRBJ2-7): KAGVTQTPRYLIKTRGQQVTLSCSPISGHRSVSWYQQTPGQGLQFLFEYFSETQRNKGNFPGRFSGRQFSNSRSEMNVSTLELGDSALYLCASSLTGGRYEQYFGPGTRLTVT.

The genes are TRBV27 and TRBJ2-1, with a weak D call TRBD1 (5 bases). V was clipped by 5 bases and J by 12 bases, with 11 bases between them. The CDR3 runs to 11 residues. Germline V gene data show CDR1 as MNHEY and CDR2 as SMNVEV (reference sequence). CDR3 residues: CASSKGQGQFF. The CDR3 DNA reads as TGTGCCAGCAGTAAAGGACAAGGGCAGTTCTTC.

This clonotype was counted a few times. The chain carries TRBV9 and TRBJ1-4, with D hard to call. The V end lost 1 base, the J end lost 7 bases, and 8 bases lay between the germline ends. CDR3 size: 13 residues. The V gene's germline CDR1 is SGDLS and CDR2 YYNGEE. The DNA for the CDR3 is TGTGCCAGCAGCGTAAGCTTGCGTGAAAAACTGTTTTTT. Protein product: CASSVSLREKLFF.

The genes are TRBV4-3 and TRBJ2-6, with D unclear. The germline V and J ends were trimmed by 7 bases and 4 bases, with 17 bases remaining between them. The CDR3 loop spans 16 amino acids. Per the germline V gene, CDR1 is LGHNA and CDR2 is YSLEER. CDR3 coding DNA: TGCGCCAGCAAGCCGGGCCTTCAGGCCGGGGCCAACGTCCTGACTTTC. Amino acid sequence: CASKPGLQAGANVLTF.

This clonotype was counted a few times. The CDR3 loop is CASATGTHNEQFF. CDR3 nucleotides: TGCGCCAGCGCGACCGGGACTCACAATGAGCAGTTCTTC. The chain is built from TRBV5-1 and TRBJ2-1; a weak D match, TRBD2 (6 bases). V lost 7 bases to trimming and J lost 5 bases, with 13 bases between them. CDR3 length: 13 residues. CDR1 and CDR2 from the germline V gene are SGHRS and YFSETQ.

This clonotype was picked up a small number of times. The junction departs from the called germline gene at one end, perhaps through a read error. The chain is built from TRBV5-1 and TRBJ2-5; D may be TRBD2 (7 bases). The CDR3 runs 14 residues. Germline lookup yields CDR1 SGHRS and CDR2 YFSETQ. The CDR3 loop reads CASSSGGGGETQYF. CDR3 in DNA: TGTGCCAGCAGTTCTGGGGGGGGCGGAGAGACCCAGTACTTC.

This clonotype was detected once. The J gene is TRBJ2-5, the V gene TRBV5-1; the match to TRBD1 covers 9 bases. The CDR3 loop spans 14 amino acids. Germline assignment: CDR1 SGHRS and CDR2 YFSETQ. The trim removed 3 bases at V and 5 bases at J, leaving 5 bases unmatched. The CDR3 coding sequence is TGCGCCAGCAGCTGGACAGGGGACCGGGAGACCCAGTACTTC. It translates to CASSWTGDRETQYF.

The J gene is TRBJ2-7, the V gene TRBV4-3; D not resolved. CDR1 LGHNA and CDR2 YSLEER come from the germline V gene. The CDR3 is made up of 12 amino acids. The germline V and J ends were trimmed by 0 bases and 5 bases, with 5 bases remaining between them. In nucleotides, the CDR3 is TGCGCCAGCAGCCAAGATGACAACGAGCAGTACTTC. As protein: CASSQDDNEQYF.

In its sample, this clonotype was seen a few times. J is TRBJ2-5 and V is TRBV20-1, with 8 bases fitting TRBD2. V lost 2 bases to trimming and J lost 5 bases; unmatched junction nucleotides: 7. The CDR3 is 14 residues long. The germline V gene has CDR1 DFQATT and CDR2 SNEGSKA (reference sequence). CDR3 residues: CSARNAGGGETQYF. The CDR3 nucleotides are TGCAGTGCTAGAAACGCGGGGGGCGGGGAGACCCAGTACTTC.

The genes are TRBV4-3 and TRBJ2-3; 10 nucleotides align to TRBD2. The CDR3 has 15 residues. V shed 0 bases, J shed 4 bases, and the junction held 1 base outside the gene matches. Germline V gene data show CDR1 as LGHNA and CDR2 as YSLEER. The CDR3 coding sequence is TGCGCCAGCAGCCAAGATACTAGCGGGGCAGATACGCAGTATTTT. As protein: CASSQDTSGADTQYF.

The rearrangement joins TRBV6-2 or TRBV6-3 to TRBJ2-7, with D tentatively TRBD1 (6 bases). Germline V gene sequence: CDR1 MNHEY, CDR2 SVGEGT. The CDR3 is 14 residues long. V lost 2 bases, J lost 3 bases, and 11 bases lay in between. DNA of the CDR3: TGTGCCAGCAGTTACGGTGGACAGAACTACGAGCAGTACGTC. The encoded protein is CASSYGGQNYEQYV.

The J gene is TRBJ2-7, the V gene TRBV7-9; D possibly matches TRBD1 or TRBD2 (6 bases each). The V and J ends lost 5 bases and 2 bases respectively, with 16 bases between them. Germline V gene sequence: CDR1 SEHNR, CDR2 FQNEAQ (reference sequence). This CDR3 has 15 residues. CDR3: CASSPLGGGTYEQYV. The DNA of the CDR3 is TGTGCCAGCAGCCCGCTTGGGGGCGGGACCTACGAGCAGTACGTC.

This clonotype was found a few times. The gene calls are TRBV6-2 or TRBV6-3 and TRBJ2-1; D uncertain. The CDR3 is 13 residues long. V lost 7 bases to trimming and J lost 9 bases, with 16 bases between them. Germline CDR1 and CDR2: MNHEY and SVGEGT. Here the CDR3 reads CASTFYLGGEQFF. For the CDR3, the DNA is TGTGCCAGCACCTTTTATTTGGGCGGTGAGCAGTTCTTC.

The CDR3 DNA sequence: TGCGCCAGCAGCCAAGTTGAAGGGTCAGAGACCCAGTACTTC. Translation gives CASSQVEGSETQYF. V and J are TRBV4-1 and TRBJ2-5; D not certain. The V end lost 1 base, the J end lost 4 bases, and 10 bases lay between the germline ends. CDR3 length equals 14 residues. Germline V gene sequence: CDR1 MGHRA, CDR2 YSYEKL.

Points on this clonotype: Sequence at one end of the junction differs from germline and may be a read error. The chain employs TRBV5-6 and TRBJ2-7; maybe TRBD1 (6 bases). From germline, CDR1 is SGHDT and CDR2 YYEEEE. The CDR3 runs to 12 residues. The CDR3 sequence is CASSLGGDPRFF. Here the CDR3 DNA reads TGTGCCAGCAGCCTAGGGGGAGATCCGAGATTCTTC.

This chain connects TRBV11-2 to TRBJ1-5; D gene uncertain. The V gene lost 1 base and the J gene lost 6 bases, with 16 bases spanning the gap. Germline values: CDR1 SGHAT, CDR2 FQNNGV. This CDR3 is 16 amino acids long. DNA of the CDR3: TGTGCCAGCAGCTTAGGCAGCTCGGCCCACGGTCAGCCCCAGCATTTT. This gives the protein CASSLGSSAHGQPQHF.

The V and J genes are TRBV6-4 and TRBJ1-1; TRBD1 aligns across 7 bases. The V gene end was trimmed by 11 bases and the J gene end by 8 bases; junction bases not matched to a gene: 5. Germline lookup yields CDR1 MRHNA and CDR2 SNTAGT. CDR3 length: 10 amino acids. CDR3 nucleotides: TGTGCCGGATCGACAGGGGAAGCTTTCTTT. It translates to CAGSTGEAFF.

This clonotype has just a few counts. V gene TRBV20-1 combines with J gene TRBJ2-7; 10 bases are a match to TRBD2. CDR3 length equals 14 residues. Germline loops: CDR1 DFQATT, CDR2 SNEGSKA (reference sequence). The V segment lost 5 bases and the J segment 6 bases; nucleotides outside the gene matches: 10. The CDR3 DNA is TGCAGTGCTCGGGTGAGCGGGGGGGCCTTCGAGCAGTACGTC. This translates into CSARVSGGAFEQYV.

V and J are TRBV5-5 and TRBJ1-6; 9 bases are a match to TRBD1. Germline V gene lookup returns CDR1 SGHKS and CDR2 YYEKEE (reference sequence). Germline trimming cut 0 bases from V and 9 bases from J; bases unmatched to any gene: 7. The CDR3 spans 16 residues. CDR3 sequence reads: CASSLAGTGMSSPLHF. The CDR3 nucleotides read TGTGCCAGCAGCTTGGCCGGGACAGGGATGAGTTCACCCCTCCACTTT.

In its sample, this clonotype was seen many times. The V and J genes are TRBV18 and TRBJ2-1, with D possibly being TRBD1 or TRBD2 (5 bases each). The CDR3 is made up of 15 amino acids. V was clipped by 3 bases and J by 12 bases, with 21 bases between them. Germline V gives CDR1 KGHSH, CDR2 LQKENI. For the CDR3, the DNA is TGTGCCAGCTCACCGGGTCCCGACGGGGCAATCGCGCAGTTCTTC. Residues: CASSPGPDGAIAQFF.

J is TRBJ2-5 and V is TRBV6-6; D gene ambiguous. Germline V gene sequence: CDR1 MNHNY, CDR2 SVGAGI (reference sequence). V lost 6 bases and J lost 5, with 10 bases in between. This CDR3 spans 12 amino acids. CDR3 residues: CASSSQKETQYF. CDR3 bases: TGTGCCAGCAGCTCCCAGAAGGAGACCCAGTACTTC.

Details on this clonotype: Germline and junction disagree at one end, which may indicate a read error. This chain joins TRBV15 and TRBJ2-1; D is undetermined. Germline V gene data show CDR1 as LNHNV and CDR2 as YYDKDF (reference sequence). The CDR3 loop spans 15 amino acids. CDR3 nucleotides: TGTGCCATCAGCAGTTGGGGAAGCTCCTACAATGAGCAGTTCTTC. It codes for CAISSWGSSYNEQFF. Looking up the rest from reference TRBV15 and TRBJ2-1 gives the full variable domain: DAMVIQNPRYQVTQFGKPVTLSCSQTLNHNVMYWYQQKSSQAPKLLFHYYDKDFNNEADTPDNFQSRRPNTSFCFLDIRSPGLGDTAMYLCAISSWGSSYNEQFFGPGTRLTVL.

This clonotype appeared a few times. V is TRBV4-1 and J is TRBJ1-2, with D maybe TRBD1 (5 bases). The CDR3 consists of 13 residues. Trimming took off 0 bases at V and 7 bases at J, with 9 bases between the two ends. Germline V gene data show CDR1 as MGHRA and CDR2 as YSYEKL. CDR3 nucleotides: TGCGCCAGCAGCCAAGATCTAGGGGCTGGCTACACCTTC. Protein sequence: CASSQDLGAGYTF.

This clonotype was seen only a few times. The J gene is TRBJ2-3, the V gene TRBV5-1; 13 bases match TRBD2. The germline V gene encodes CDR1 SGHRS and CDR2 YFSETQ. CDR3 length: 16 residues. Trimming at V came to 4 bases and at J to 3 bases, leaving 5 bases not matched to a gene. CDR3 residues: CASSPGTSGDTDTQYF. CDR3 bases: TGCGCCAGCAGCCCAGGGACTAGCGGGGATACAGATACGCAGTATTTT.

The V and J genes are TRBV7-2 and TRBJ1-4; D gene unclear. Germline V lookup: CDR1 SGHTA, CDR2 FQGNSA. The CDR3 has 17 residues. Deletions cut 5 bases from V and 2 bases from J, with 18 bases between. CDR3 DNA: TGTGCCAGCAGCCGGGGTTATGGGGTCCTCACTAATGAAAAACTGTTTTTT. As protein: CASSRGYGVLTNEKLFF.

The genes are TRBV7-2 and TRBJ2-4; 10 positions match TRBD1. V lost 4 bases to trimming and J lost 0 bases; unmatched junction nucleotides: 15. This CDR3 has 20 amino acids. Germline V CDR1 and CDR2: SGHTA, FQGNSA. The CDR3 sequence is CASSSHRDRGREIAKNIQYF. Here the CDR3 DNA reads TGTGCCAGCAGCTCACACCGGGACAGGGGACGCGAAATAGCCAAAAACATTCAGTACTTC.